This T cell receptor (beta chain) came from a study of T cell responses to AZD1222 COVID-19 vaccine. V lost 3 bases, J lost 3 bases, and 3 bases stayed unmatched. This CDR3 has 14 residues. The germline gives CDR1 KGHSH, CDR2 LQKENI. Using immunoSEQ multiplex PCR, the repertoire was profiled, and TCRdb retains in-frame clones only, with some absent. The data contain 130,000 to 150,000 clones, about 90% of them singletons. The chain links TRBV18 to TRBJ2-7; TRBD1 matches 9 bases. The sequence was collected from an adult in good health. The starting material was peripheral blood, obtained on day 0 of MenACWY control vaccination. Written as DNA, the CDR3 is TGTGCCAGCTCACCCCGGACAGGGGACTACGAGCAGTACTTC. It codes for CASSPRTGDYEQYF.